These T cell receptor beta chains were read from a single sample in a study of blood T cell repertoires in COVID-19. Assay used: immunoSEQ multiplex PCR; TCRdb lists only in-frame clones, some missing. The table has 200,000 or so clones, just over 85% seen once. Sequencing was performed on peripheral blood. The receptors shown here come from a man aged 50-59 years with acute or convalescent COVID-19. Each CDR3 is given with its conserved first and last residue. Each record gives: V gene, clone size, J gene, D gene, CDR3 DNA, CDR3 protein. The D gene is left open where the match is weak. Some rows have no size entry. The others give once, few or many, or a class for an expanded clone.

TRBV5-1	-	TRBJ2-5	TRBD1	TGCGCCAGCAGTAGGGACAGGGAAGAGACCCAGTACTTC	CASSRDREETQYF
TRBV19	-	TRBJ1-6	TRBD1	TGTGCCAGTAGTACTTACAGGGGCGGGGATTCACCCCTCCACTTT	CASSTYRGGDSPLHF
TRBV5-6	once	TRBJ2-7	TRBD1	TGTGCCAGCAGCTTGGTGGGGACAGGGGACAACGAGCAGTACTTC	CASSLVGTGDNEQYF
TRBV18	-	TRBJ1-1	TRBD1	TGTGCCAGCTCACCTACGGCAGGGGGCGCGGGGACTGAAGCTTTCTTT	CASSPTAGGAGTEAFF
TRBV3-1/TRBV3-2	once	TRBJ2-3	TRBD2	TGTGCCAGCAGCCAAGATACCCTAGCGGGGGCCGTCACAGATACGCAGTATTTT	CASSQDTLAGAVTDTQYF
TRBV3-1/TRBV3-2	-	TRBJ2-1	-	TGTGCCAGCAGCGCGCCTCACAGGGTCTTGCGCGGCAGCTCCTACAATGAGCAGTTCTTC	CASSAPHRVLRGSSYNEQFF
TRBV6-5	-	TRBJ1-1	TRBD1	TGTGCCAGCAGGGACAGGGGGAACACTGAAGCTTTCTTT	CASRDRGNTEAFF
TRBV6-6	-	TRBJ1-5	-	TGTGCCAGCAGTCCCCCAGGAGGGAAAGATCAGCCCCAGCATTTT	CASSPPGGKDQPQHF
TRBV6-1	-	TRBJ1-2	-	TGTGCCAGCAGTGAAGCGCGGCGGATGGGCTACACCTTC	CASSEARRMGYTF
TRBV11-3	-	TRBJ2-3	TRBD1	TGTGCCAGCAGCAACGACAGGGTAGATACGCAGTATTTT	CASSNDRVDTQYF
TRBV6-6	-	TRBJ1-6	-	TGTGCCAGCAGTTACTCTCCTCTGGAGGGTTCACCCCTCCACTTT	CASSYSPLEGSPLHF
TRBV9	-	TRBJ1-1	TRBD1	TGTGCCAGCAGTGCGAGGGGGGACAGGGGGTACCTGAACACTGAAGCTTTCTTT	CASSARGDRGYLNTEAFF
TRBV4-1	-	TRBJ2-2	-	TGCGCCAGCAGCCAAGATTTTAGGACAGCCACCGGGGAGCTGTTTTTT	CASSQDFRTATGELFF
TRBV6-5	-	TRBJ1-3	-	TGTGCCAGCAGTTCGGTTTATGGAAACACCATATATTTT	CASSSVYGNTIYF
TRBV10-2	-	TRBJ1-1	-	TGCGCCAGCAGTGTTCGGGGGGCGCGGAGTACTGAAGCTTTCTTT	CASSVRGARSTEAFF
TRBV11-1	-	TRBJ2-7	-	TGTGCCAGCAGCCGCGACAGGTTCCGAGAAGAGCAGTACTTC	CASSRDRFREEQYF
TRBV29-1	-	TRBJ2-1	TRBD1	TGCAGCGTTGGAGGACAGGGGGTTGGCTATGAGCAGTTCTTC	CSVGGQGVGYEQFF
TRBV10-1	-	TRBJ1-5	-	TGCGCCAGCAGTGGGGGCTCAGGCAATCAGCCCCAGCATTTT	CASSGGSGNQPQHF
TRBV2	-	TRBJ2-7	TRBD1	TGTGCCAGCAGCAAACAGGGGGCGGGTTCCTACGAGCAGTACTTC	CASSKQGAGSYEQYF
TRBV7-9	-	TRBJ1-4	TRBD1	TGTGCCAGCAGCTTAGTAAGGGGGCCCCTCGAGTTT	CASSLVRGPLEF
TRBV10-3	-	TRBJ2-2	-	TGTGCCATCAGTGAACAGGAGCCCTCGAACACCGGGGAGCTGTTTTTT	CAISEQEPSNTGELFF
TRBV11-2	once	TRBJ2-3	-	TGTGCCAGCAGCTTAGATCAATGGCGGGGCACAGATACGCAGTATTTT	CASSLDQWRGTDTQYF
TRBV9	-	TRBJ2-1	TRBD1	TGTGCCAGCAGCGTAGTCGTCGGGACAGTTGGTGAGCAGTTCTTC	CASSVVVGTVGEQFF
TRBV10-3	-	TRBJ1-2	-	TGTGCCATCCGGGGGTCCTATGGCTACACCTTC	CAIRGSYGYTF
TRBV5-4	-	TRBJ1-4	TRBD1	TGTGCCAGCAGCAAGGACAGGGCTAATGAAAAACTGTTTTTT	CASSKDRANEKLFF
TRBV9	-	TRBJ1-1	-	TGTGCCAGCAGCGCCCACAGCGGGAGGACTGAAGCTTTCTTT	CASSAHSGRTEAFF
TRBV6-5	-	TRBJ1-2	-	TGTGCCAGCAGCCAGGACTTCTCATACACATACACCTTC	CASSQDFSYTYTF
TRBV4-1	-	TRBJ2-5	-	TGCGCCAGCAGCCGCCAGAGGGCGGGGGCCCTCCAAGAGACCCAGTACTTC	CASSRQRAGALQETQYF